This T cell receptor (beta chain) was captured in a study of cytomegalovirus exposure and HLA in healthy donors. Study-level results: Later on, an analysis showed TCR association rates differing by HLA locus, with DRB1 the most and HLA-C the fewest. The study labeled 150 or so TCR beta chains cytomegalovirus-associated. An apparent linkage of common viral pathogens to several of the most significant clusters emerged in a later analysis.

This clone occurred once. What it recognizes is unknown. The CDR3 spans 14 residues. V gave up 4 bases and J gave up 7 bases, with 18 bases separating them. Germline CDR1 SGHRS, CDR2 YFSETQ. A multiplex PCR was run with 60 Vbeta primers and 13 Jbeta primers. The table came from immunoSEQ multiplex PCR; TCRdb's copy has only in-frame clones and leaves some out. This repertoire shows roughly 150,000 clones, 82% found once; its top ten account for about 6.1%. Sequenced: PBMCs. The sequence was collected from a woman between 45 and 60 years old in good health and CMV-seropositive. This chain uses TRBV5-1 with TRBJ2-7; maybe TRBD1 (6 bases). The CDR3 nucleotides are TGCGCCAGCAGCACCTTTACAGGGTTGGGGGAGCAGTACTTC. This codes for CASSTFTGLGEQYF.